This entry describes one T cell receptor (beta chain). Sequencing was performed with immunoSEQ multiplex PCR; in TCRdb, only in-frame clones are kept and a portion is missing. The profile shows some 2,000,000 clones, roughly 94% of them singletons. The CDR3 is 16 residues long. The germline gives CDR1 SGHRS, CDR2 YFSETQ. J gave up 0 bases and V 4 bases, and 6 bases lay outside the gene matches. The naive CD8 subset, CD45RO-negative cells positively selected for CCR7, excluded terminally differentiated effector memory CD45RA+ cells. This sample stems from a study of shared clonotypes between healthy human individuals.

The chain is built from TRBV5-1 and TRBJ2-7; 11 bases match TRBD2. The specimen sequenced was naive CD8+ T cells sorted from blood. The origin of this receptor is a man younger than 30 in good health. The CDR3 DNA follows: TGCGCCAGCAGCCGGTTACTAGCGGGGGACTCCTACGAGCAGTACTTC. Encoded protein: CASSRLLAGDSYEQYF.